The 4 T cell receptor beta chains in this list originate from one sample, sequenced in a study of CD4 and CD8 cells across lung adenocarcinoma regions. TCRdb itself ran the PCR reads through MiXCR, one entry per CDR3 protein. The table has tens of thousands of distinct CDR3 sequences, about 54% seen once. Sequencing input: CD8+ T cells from the center of a lung tumor. These receptor sequences come from a female donor with lung adenocarcinoma. The CD4 and CD8 labels of this study may be unreliable.

In its sample, this clonotype was seen many times. Here the CDR3 DNA reads TGCGCCAGCAGCCAAGTTTTCGACTGGAGCTCCTACAATGAGCAGTTCTTC. Its translation: CASSQVFDWSSYNEQFF. The V call is TRBV4-1, the J call TRBJ2-1; D is ambiguous. Deletions cut 1 base from V and 0 bases from J, with 13 bases between. CDR3 size: 17 residues. Germline CDR1 MGHRA, CDR2 YSYEKL.

The table lists this clonotype with a count of one. The DNA of the CDR3 is TGTGCCACCGGGACAGGGGGGCCAGAGACCCAGTATTTT. This encodes CATGTGGPETQYF. This sequence joins TRBV6-1 and TRBJ2-3, with 11 nucleotides matching TRBD1. V shed 10 bases, J shed 12 bases, and the junction held 12 bases outside the gene matches. The CDR3 is made up of 13 amino acids. CDR1 and CDR2 from the germline V gene are MNHNS and SASEGT.

CDR3: CASRVAGGRNNEQYF. The CDR3 DNA sequence: TGTGCCAGCAGAGTAGCGGGGGGCAGGAACAATGAGCAGTACTTC. The rearrangement joins TRBV6-1 to TRBJ2-5; TRBD2 agrees at 10 bases. The trim removed 6 bases at V and 11 bases at J, leaving 15 bases unmatched. The CDR3 has 15 residues. Germline values: CDR1 MNHNS, CDR2 SASEGT.

This rearrangement joins TRBV6-1 to TRBJ1-1; 7 positions match TRBD1. The CDR3 runs to 13 residues. Germline V gene lookup returns CDR1 MNHNS and CDR2 SASEGT. The ends lost 5 bases at V and 5 bases at J; junction bases unmatched: 5. This chain's CDR3 is CASSQGVRTEAFF. The CDR3 nucleotides read TGTGCCAGCAGTCAGGGGGTAAGGACTGAAGCTTTCTTT.